Each of the 22 T cell receptor beta chains below was sequenced from the same sample in a study of CD8 T cells in ankylosing spondylitis. TCRdb redid the calling of the 5' RACE reads with MiXCR, one entry per CDR3 protein. The repertoire holds tens of thousands of distinct CDR3 sequences, around 7.4% seen once, with roughly 8.1% in the top ten. What was sequenced was blood, either unsorted or a sorted T cell fraction (not recorded which). Receptor source: a female donor with ankylosing spondylitis or in good health (not recorded which).

This clonotype has a count of ten or more. This rearrangement joins TRBV5-6 to TRBJ2-5; TRBD2 matches at 8 bases. Losses at the gene ends were 2 bases for V and 3 bases for J; bases not matched to a gene: 9. Looked up from germline, CDR1 is SGHDT and CDR2 is YYEEEE. The CDR3 covers 16 residues. The CDR3 DNA reads as TGTGCCAGCAGCTTCGGTCTCACGGGGGGGAAAGAGACCCAGTACTTC. Translation: CASSFGLTGGKETQYF.

The chain has TRBV11-2 and TRBJ2-7, with D perhaps being TRBD1 or TRBD2 (5 bases each). CDR1 is SGHAT and CDR2 is FQNNGV in the germline V gene. Between the trimmed V and J ends, which lost 5 bases and 4 bases, there was a span of 18 bases. The CDR3 runs to 15 residues. The CDR3 is CASSVAPGTLYEQYF. The CDR3 DNA reads as TGTGCCAGCAGCGTCGCCCCCGGGACGCTTTACGAGCAGTACTTC.

In this sample, this clonotype turned up many times. The rearrangement joins TRBV11-3 to TRBJ2-3; no reliable D call. V lost 6 bases and J 4 bases, leaving 11 bases between the germline ends. Germline lookup yields CDR1 SGHNT and CDR2 YENEEA. There are 13 residues in the CDR3. CDR3 nucleotide sequence: TGTGCCAGCAGAGCCCACGGATCAGATACGCAGTATTTT. It encodes CASRAHGSDTQYF. The full variable domain, in which reference TRBV11-3 and TRBJ2-3 provide the parts outside the CDR3, is EAGVVQSPRYKIIEKKQPVAFWCNPISGHNTLYWYLQNLGQGPELLIRYENEEAVDDSQLPKDRFSAERLKGVDSTLKIQPAELGDSAVYLCASRAHGSDTQYFGPGTRLTVL.

This clonotype was counted at least ten times. The V gene is TRBV3-1, the J gene TRBJ2-5; D gene uncertain. Trimming removed 0 bases from V and 5 bases from J, with 7 bases in between. CDR1 is LGHDT and CDR2 is YNNKEL in the germline V gene (reference sequence). The CDR3 extends over 13 amino acids. The CDR3 bases are TGTGCCAGCAGCCAAGATTCACGGGAGACCCAGTACTTC. It specifies CASSQDSRETQYF.

This clonotype was recorded many times. V gene TRBV27 combines with J gene TRBJ1-2; 9 nucleotides match TRBD1. V trimming: 5 bases; J trimming: 7 bases; junction bases outside the gene matches: 11. The CDR3 length is 15 residues. Germline V gene data show CDR1 as MNHEY and CDR2 as SMNVEV (reference sequence). CDR3 amino acids: CASSHQTGGIRGYTF. The CDR3 bases are TGTGCCAGCAGTCATCAGACAGGGGGGATACGTGGCTACACCTTC.

This clonotype was found many times. This sequence joins TRBV14 and TRBJ2-5; unclear D gene. V lost 4 bases, J lost 5 bases, and 17 bases lay in between. Germline assignment: CDR1 SGHDN and CDR2 FVKESK. The CDR3 has 15 amino acids. In nucleotides, the CDR3 is TGTGCCAGCAGCCCCTCAGGATTCTCTTTGGAGACCCAGTACTTC. Translated, it gives CASSPSGFSLETQYF.

The sample holds many counts of this clonotype. CDR3 protein: CASSPRARSVNEQFF. CDR3 coding DNA: TGTGCCAGCAGCCCCCGCGCTAGATCAGTCAATGAGCAGTTCTTC. The gene calls are TRBV6-1 and TRBJ2-1; D unclear. This CDR3 is 15 amino acids long. CDR1 and CDR2 from the germline V gene are MNHNS and SASEGT. V was shortened by 6 bases and J by 6 bases, with 18 bases between the two germline ends.

This clonotype has ten or more counts. V and J are TRBV27 and TRBJ2-3; D is possibly TRBD1 or TRBD2 (5 bases each). This CDR3 is built from 15 residues. Trimming took off 1 base at V and 1 base at J, with 9 bases between the two ends. Germline CDR1 and CDR2: MNHEY and SMNVEV (reference sequence). The CDR3 DNA reads TGTGCCAGCAGTTTATGGGACGCAGGCACAGATACGCAGTATTTT. Translated: CASSLWDAGTDTQYF.

This clonotype has a count of ten or more. This chain links TRBV6-2 or TRBV6-3 with TRBJ2-3; D unresolved. Germline V gene lookup returns CDR1 MNHEY and CDR2 SVGEGT. V lost 2 bases and J 8 bases, leaving 8 bases between the germline ends. This CDR3 is built from 12 residues. CDR3 DNA: TGTGCCAGCAGTTACGGGCAGGTTACGCAGTATTTT. Translating it yields CASSYGQVTQYF.

This clonotype was seen at least ten times. The CDR3 DNA is TGTGCCAGCAGCGGCGACAGGGGGGCTATGGTTCCCGGCTATGGCTACACCTTC. Encoded protein: CASSGDRGAMVPGYGYTF. This chain uses TRBV21-1 with TRBJ1-2; the DNA was not compared with TRBD1, the D call given in the table. TRBV21-1 is tagged as a pseudogene. There are 18 residues in the CDR3.

About this clonotype itself: One base away lies a much larger clone, so this may be a sequencing read error. The V and J genes are TRBV5-1 and TRBJ2-3; D unresolved. CDR1 SGHRS and CDR2 YFSETQ come from the germline V gene. The CDR3 consists of 14 residues. The chain's CDR3 is CASSLGTPADKQYF. In DNA form, the CDR3 reads TGCGCCAGCAGCTTGGGGACCCCTGCGGATAAGCAGTATTTT.

This clonotype was observed many times. The J gene is TRBJ2-3, the V gene TRBV6-5; weak D call: TRBD1 (5 bases). V shed 0 bases and J shed 5 bases, with 15 bases lying between them. CDR1 is MNHEY, CDR2 SVGAGI, per germline. The CDR3 totals 16 residues. The CDR3 sequence is CASSYSKSGKGDTQYF. In nucleotides, the CDR3 is TGTGCCAGCAGTTACTCGAAATCAGGGAAGGGAGATACGCAGTATTTT.

The sample holds many counts of this clonotype. The chain is built from TRBV12-3 or TRBV12-4 and TRBJ1-1; D remains ambiguous. Trimming cost V 3 bases and J 1 base, with 6 bases left between them. The CDR3 has 13 amino acids. As DNA, the CDR3 is TGTGCCAGCAGTTTCCGGCCGAACACTGAAGCTTTCTTT. It codes for CASSFRPNTEAFF.

The table lists this clonotype with many counts. Compared with germline, one end of the junction differs, possibly owing to a read error. The chain carries TRBV7-7 and TRBJ2-5; D is undetermined. The length of the CDR3 is 13 residues. Germline V lookup: CDR1 SSHAT, CDR2 FNYEAQ (reference sequence). This chain's CDR3 is CASSSSYQETQYF. CDR3 bases: TGTGCTAGCAGCTCATCGTACCAAGAGACCCAGTACTTC.

This clonotype was seen at least ten times. The V and J genes are TRBV29-1 and TRBJ2-4; no definite D call. Germline CDR1 SQVTM, CDR2 ANQGSEA. The CDR3 consists of 13 residues. The germline V and J ends were trimmed by 6 bases and 3 bases, with 12 bases remaining between them. The CDR3 sequence: CSVYPEGKNIQYF. The CDR3 DNA is TGCAGCGTCTACCCGGAAGGCAAAAACATTCAGTACTTC.

At least ten counts were recorded for this clonotype. This sequence joins TRBV5-1 and TRBJ2-1, with D perhaps TRBD1 (6 bases). The CDR3 runs to 15 residues. Trimming left V 0 bases short and J 7 bases short, with 14 bases between. Looked up from germline, CDR1 is SGHRS and CDR2 is YFSETQ. The CDR3 DNA follows: TGCGCCAGCAGCTTGGACGTCAGGGGAAGGAATGAGCAGTTCTTC. Translating it yields CASSLDVRGRNEQFF.

In this sample, this clonotype turned up many times. V is TRBV27 and J is TRBJ1-5; D gene uncertain. This CDR3 is 15 amino acids long. Germline-derived CDR1 and CDR2 are MNHEY and SMNVEV (reference sequence). Trimming cost V 0 bases and J 2 bases, with 8 bases left between them. The CDR3 DNA is TGTGCCAGCAGTTTATCGGGGTTAGGCAATCAGCCCCAGCATTTT. Protein product: CASSLSGLGNQPQHF.

In this sample, this clonotype turned up many times. The chain couples TRBV20-1 to TRBJ1-5; D gene uncertain. The length of the CDR3 is 14 residues. CDR1 DFQATT and CDR2 SNEGSKA come from the germline V gene (reference sequence). Trimming stripped 3 bases from V and 0 bases from J, with 9 bases between. DNA of the CDR3: TGCAGTGCTAGCCCGCAGCATAGCAATCAGCCCCAGCATTTT. It codes for CSASPQHSNQPQHF.

This clonotype was counted ten times or more. This chain connects TRBV5-1 to TRBJ2-7; D uncertain. This CDR3 is built from 13 residues. With 0 bases removed from V and 3 bases from J, the gap between germline ends came to 7 bases. CDR1 SGHRS and CDR2 YFSETQ come from the germline V gene. The CDR3 here is CASSLDVSYEQYV. CDR3 DNA: TGCGCCAGCAGCTTGGATGTCAGCTACGAGCAGTACGTC.

Many counts were recorded for this clonotype. The rearrangement joins TRBV3-1 to TRBJ1-2; perhaps TRBD1 as D (6 bases). Trimming removed 0 bases at V and 2 bases at J, with 16 bases between. CDR1 LGHDT and CDR2 YNNKEL come from the germline V gene (reference sequence). CDR3 length: 17 amino acids. In DNA form, the CDR3 reads TGTGCCAGCAGCCAAGAAAAGTTCTCGCAGGGGAACTATGGCTACACCTTC. Protein: CASSQEKFSQGNYGYTF.

This clonotype turned up a few times. The chain carries TRBV5-1 and TRBJ2-3; possibly TRBD2 for D (6 bases). The germline V and J ends were trimmed by 4 bases and 4 bases, with 13 bases remaining between them. This CDR3 has 14 residues. Germline CDR1 reads SGHRS; CDR2 reads YFSETQ. The CDR3 here is CASSLALEADTQYF. The DNA for the CDR3 is TGCGCCAGCAGCCTAGCGCTGGAGGCAGATACGCAGTATTTT.

This clonotype has ten or more counts. The chain is built from TRBV5-1 and TRBJ1-1; 7 bases are a match to TRBD1. CDR3 length: 14 amino acids. V shed 9 bases and J 0 bases; nucleotides not matched to a gene: 8. Looked up from germline, CDR1 is SGHRS and CDR2 is YFSETQ. The CDR3: CANRTGDMNTEAFF. The CDR3 coding sequence is TGCGCCAACCGGACAGGCGACATGAACACTGAAGCTTTCTTT.